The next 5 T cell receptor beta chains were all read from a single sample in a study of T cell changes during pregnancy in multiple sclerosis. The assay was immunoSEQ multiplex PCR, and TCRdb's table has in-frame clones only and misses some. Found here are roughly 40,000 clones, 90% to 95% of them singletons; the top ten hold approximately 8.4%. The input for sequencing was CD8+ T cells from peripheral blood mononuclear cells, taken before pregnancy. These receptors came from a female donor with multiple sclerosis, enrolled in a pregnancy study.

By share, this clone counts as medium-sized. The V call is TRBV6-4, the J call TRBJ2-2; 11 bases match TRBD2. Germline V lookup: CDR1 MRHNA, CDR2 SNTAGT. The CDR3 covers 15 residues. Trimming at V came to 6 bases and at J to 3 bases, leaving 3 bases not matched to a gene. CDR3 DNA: TGTGCCAGCAGCGCGACTAGCGGGGACACCGGGGAGCTGTTTTTT. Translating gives CASSATSGDTGELFF.

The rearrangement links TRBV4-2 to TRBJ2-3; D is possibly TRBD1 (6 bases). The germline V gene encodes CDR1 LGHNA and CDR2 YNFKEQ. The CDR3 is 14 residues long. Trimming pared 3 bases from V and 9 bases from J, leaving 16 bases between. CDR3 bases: TGTGCCAGCAGCCAGTACACAGGGTTATTAACGCAGTATTTT. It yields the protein CASSQYTGLLTQYF.

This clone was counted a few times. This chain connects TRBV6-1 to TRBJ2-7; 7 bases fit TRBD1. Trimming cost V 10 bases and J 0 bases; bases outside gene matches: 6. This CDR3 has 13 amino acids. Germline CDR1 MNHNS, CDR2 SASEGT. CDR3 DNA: TGTGCCACTACAACAGGGGACTCCTACGAGCAGTACTTC. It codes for CATTTGDSYEQYF.

CDR3 nucleotide sequence: TGTGCCAGCAGTGAGGACGGACTGGTTCCGGGATATTCTCATGCTTACGAGCAGTACTTC. Translation: CASSEDGLVPGYSHAYEQYF. V gene TRBV28 combines with J gene TRBJ2-7; tentative D call: TRBD2 (5 bases). CDR1 MDHEN and CDR2 SYDVKM come from the germline V gene. CDR3 size: 20 residues. V was pared by 5 bases and J by 4 bases, with 33 bases between.

The CDR3 region is CASSSLRGQGRETQYF. In nucleotides, the CDR3 is TGTGCCAGTAGTTCCCTTCGCGGACAGGGGAGAGAGACCCAGTACTTC. The chain joins TRBV19 to TRBJ2-5; 9 nucleotides match TRBD1. Losses at the gene ends were 5 bases for V and 4 bases for J; bases not matched to a gene: 11. Germline V gene data show CDR1 as LNHDA and CDR2 as SQIVND (reference sequence). CDR3 length: 16 residues.